A selection of T cell receptor beta chains follows, all from one sample in a study of blood T cell repertoires in COVID-19. This table comes from immunoSEQ multiplex PCR, and its TCRdb copy is limited to in-frame clones, with some not included. The table has roughly 360,000 clones, around 86% seen once. Sequencing was done on a sample of PBMCs or T cells enriched from blood (not recorded which). The source is a woman aged 45-65 years who had recovered from COVID-19. CDR3s include the opening cysteine and the closing phenylalanine or tryptophan. A D gene is named only where the DNA matches it firmly. Clone sizes are given selectively: once, few, many, or a class where the clone is expanded.

j_call d_call clone_size v_call cdr3_aa cdr3_nt
TRBJ1-2 - - TRBV10-3 CAISPNLSQDFYGYTF TGTGCCATCAGTCCGAATTTGTCCCAGGACTTCTATGGCTACACCTTC
TRBJ2-7 - - TRBV4-3 CASSQVLRQPYEQYF TGCGCCAGCAGCCAAGTCCTACGACAGCCTTACGAGCAGTACTTC
TRBJ1-2 - - TRBV5-1 CASSPGGNGYTF TGCGCCAGCAGCCCCGGAGGAAATGGCTACACCTTC
TRBJ1-1 TRBD1 - TRBV30 CAWDRVATEAFF TGTGCCTGGGACAGGGTTGCCACTGAAGCTTTCTTT
TRBJ1-1 TRBD1 - TRBV25-1 CASSSRDRMNTEAFF TGTGCCAGTTCGTCCCGGGACAGAATGAACACTGAAGCTTTCTTT
TRBJ1-6 TRBD1 - TRBV7-6 CASSEAGQGNSPLHF TGTGCCAGCAGCGAAGCCGGACAGGGGAATTCACCCCTCCACTTT
TRBJ1-2 TRBD1 - TRBV19 CASSRDSLGYTF TGTGCCAGTAGCCGGGACAGCTTAGGCTACACCTTC
TRBJ1-2 - - TRBV6-5 CASSLKGSEDYGYTF TGTGCCAGCAGTCTGAAGGGTTCGGAGGACTATGGCTACACCTTC
TRBJ1-2 - - TRBV25-1 CASSPHRAGGYTF TGTGCCAGCAGCCCACACCGGGCAGGGGGCTACACCTTC
TRBJ1-3 - - TRBV11-3 CASSFVTGDSGNTIYF TGTGCCAGCAGCTTTGTGACGGGGGACTCTGGAAACACCATATATTTT
TRBJ1-5 - few TRBV19 CASSIRDNQPQHF TGTGCCAGTAGTATAAGAGACAATCAGCCCCAGCATTTT
TRBJ1-5 TRBD1 - TRBV3-1/TRBV3-2 CASSQTGAQGQPQHF TGTGCCAGCAGCCAAACAGGGGCTCAGGGTCAGCCCCAGCATTTT
TRBJ1-5 - - TRBV5-8 CASSRGQLPNQPQHF TGTGCCAGCAGCAGGGGACAACTCCCGAATCAGCCCCAGCATTTT
TRBJ1-2 TRBD1 - TRBV19 CASSIAQGQANYGYTF TGTGCCAGTAGTATAGCACAGGGACAGGCTAACTATGGCTACACCTTC
TRBJ1-2 TRBD1 - TRBV6-5 CASSQTGTANYGYTF TGTGCCAGCAGTCAGACCGGGACAGCTAACTATGGCTACACCTTC
TRBJ2-7 TRBD2 - TRBV11-2 CASSLVASGRGNSYEQYF TGTGCCAGCAGCTTAGTGGCTAGCGGGAGGGGCAACTCCTACGAGCAGTACTTC
TRBJ2-3 - - TRBV24-1 CATSDPGAGADTQYF TGTGCCACCAGTGATCCAGGGGCTGGGGCAGATACGCAGTATTTT
TRBJ2-7 TRBD1 - TRBV7-8 CASSSEEAQGVYEQYF TGTGCCAGCAGCTCGGAAGAAGCACAGGGGGTATACGAGCAGTACTTC
TRBJ1-5 - few TRBV6-2/TRBV6-3 CASSYEGYSNQPQHF TGTGCCAGCAGTTACGAGGGTTATAGCAATCAGCCCCAGCATTTT
TRBJ1-1 TRBD1 - TRBV5-5 CASSPTPGQGANTEAFF TGTGCCAGCAGCCCGACCCCGGGACAGGGGGCGAACACTGAAGCTTTCTTT
TRBJ2-1 - - TRBV6-2/TRBV6-3 CASSYFEGHSYNEQFF TGTGCCAGCAGTTACTTCGAGGGACACTCCTACAATGAGCAGTTCTTC
TRBJ1-4 TRBD1 - TRBV9 CASSSSGQGVEKLFF TGTGCCAGCAGCTCGTCGGGACAGGGGGTTGAAAAACTGTTTTTT
TRBJ1-2 TRBD1 - TRBV5-6 CASSFSGGDYGYTF TGTGCCAGCAGCTTCTCAGGGGGCGACTATGGCTACACCTTC
TRBJ1-2 - few TRBV30 CAGDRGYGYTF TGTGCCGGGGATCGGGGATATGGCTACACCTTC
TRBJ1-5 TRBD1 - TRBV15 CATSGTGGIQPQHF TGTGCCACCTCCGGGACAGGGGGCATTCAGCCCCAGCATTTT
TRBJ1-5 TRBD1 - TRBV30 CAWSQRQGDQPQHF TGTGCCTGGAGCCAAAGACAGGGTGATCAGCCCCAGCATTTT
TRBJ1-4 TRBD1 - TRBV27 CASSFRISGGGWEKLFF TGTGCCAGCAGTTTTAGGATTTCAGGGGGAGGTTGGGAAAAACTGTTTTTT
TRBJ1-5 - - TRBV5-5 CASSPGTPYSNQPQHF TGTGCCAGCAGCCCCGGGACACCATATAGCAATCAGCCCCAGCATTTT
TRBJ2-7 TRBD2 - TRBV11-2 CASSLGGGTYEQYF TGTGCCAGCAGCCTCGGCGGGGGAACCTACGAGCAGTACTTC
TRBJ2-1 TRBD1 few TRBV23-1 CARGRDRGLDNEQFF TGCGCCAGGGGAAGGGACAGGGGGCTTGACAATGAGCAGTTCTTC
TRBJ2-5 - - TRBV6-5 CASSPPGLGTQYF TGTGCCAGCAGCCCCCCAGGGTTGGGGACCCAGTACTTC
TRBJ1-2 TRBD1 - TRBV12-3/TRBV12-4 CASSRDRGDYTF TGTGCCAGCAGTCGGGACAGGGGCGACTACACCTTC
TRBJ1-2 - - TRBV7-2 CASSLGGTRVQGGYTF TGTGCCAGCAGCTTAGGCGGCACGAGGGTTCAAGGAGGCTACACCTTC
TRBJ1-2 - - TRBV5-1 CASRHSGQINYGYTF TGCGCCAGCAGACATTCCGGACAGATTAACTATGGCTACACCTTC
TRBJ1-6 TRBD1 - TRBV5-4 CASSRPGTDNSPLHF TGTGCCAGCAGCCGTCCCGGGACAGATAATTCACCCCTCCACTTT
TRBJ1-4 - - TRBV6-5 CASSPVANEKLFF TGTGCCAGCAGCCCAGTTGCTAATGAAAAACTGTTTTTT
TRBJ2-1 - - TRBV9 CASTRLEGGVDEQFF TGTGCCAGCACACGACTGGAGGGAGGCGTTGATGAGCAGTTCTTC
TRBJ1-2 TRBD1 few TRBV6-2/TRBV6-3 CASSYLTGAGYTF TGTGCCAGCAGTTACCTGACAGGGGCTGGCTACACCTTC
TRBJ1-2 - - TRBV6-1 CASSEYIYTF TGTGCCAGCAGTGAATATATCTACACCTTC
TRBJ1-1 - few TRBV7-3 CASSYRVGTEAFF TGTGCCAGCAGCTACAGGGTAGGCACTGAAGCTTTCTTT
TRBJ1-5 TRBD1 - TRBV9 CASSPNPDRGAGNQPQHF TGTGCCAGCAGCCCAAATCCGGACAGGGGTGCTGGCAATCAGCCCCAGCATTTT
TRBJ1-6 TRBD1 - TRBV6-6 CASSPLVVRQGAYSPLHF TGTGCCAGCAGTCCCTTGGTCGTGAGACAGGGGGCCTATTCACCCCTCCACTTT